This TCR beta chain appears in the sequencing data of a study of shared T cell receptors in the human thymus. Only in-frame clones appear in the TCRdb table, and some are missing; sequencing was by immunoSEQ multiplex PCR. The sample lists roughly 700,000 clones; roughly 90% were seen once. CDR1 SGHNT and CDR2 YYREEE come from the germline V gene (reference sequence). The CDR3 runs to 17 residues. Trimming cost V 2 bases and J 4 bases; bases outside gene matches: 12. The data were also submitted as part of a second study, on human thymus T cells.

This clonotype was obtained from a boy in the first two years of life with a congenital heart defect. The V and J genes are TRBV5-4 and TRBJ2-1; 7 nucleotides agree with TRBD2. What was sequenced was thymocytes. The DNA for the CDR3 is TGTGCCAGCAGCTTACCCCAGCCGGGAGGCCTTTACAATGAGCAGTTCTTC. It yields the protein CASSLPQPGGLYNEQFF.